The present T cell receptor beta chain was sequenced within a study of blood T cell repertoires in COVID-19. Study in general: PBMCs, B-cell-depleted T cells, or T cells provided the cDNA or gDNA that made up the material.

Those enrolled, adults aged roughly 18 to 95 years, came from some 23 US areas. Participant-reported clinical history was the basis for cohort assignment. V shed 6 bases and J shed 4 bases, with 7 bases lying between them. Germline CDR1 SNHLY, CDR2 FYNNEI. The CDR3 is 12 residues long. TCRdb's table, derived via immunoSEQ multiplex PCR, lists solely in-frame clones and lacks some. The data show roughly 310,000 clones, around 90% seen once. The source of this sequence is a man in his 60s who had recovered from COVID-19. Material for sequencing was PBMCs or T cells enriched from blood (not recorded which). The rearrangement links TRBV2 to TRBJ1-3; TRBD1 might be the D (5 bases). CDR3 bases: TGTGCCAGCAGCAACAGGGGAAACACCATATATTTT. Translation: CASSNRGNTIYF.